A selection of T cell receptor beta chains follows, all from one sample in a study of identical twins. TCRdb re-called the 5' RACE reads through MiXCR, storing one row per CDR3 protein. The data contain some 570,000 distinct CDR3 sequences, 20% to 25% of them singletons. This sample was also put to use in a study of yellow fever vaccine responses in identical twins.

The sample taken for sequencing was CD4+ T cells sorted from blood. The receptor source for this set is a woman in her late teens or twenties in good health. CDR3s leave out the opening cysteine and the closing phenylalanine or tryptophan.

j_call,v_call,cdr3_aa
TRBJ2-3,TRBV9,ASSVDRKSTDTQY
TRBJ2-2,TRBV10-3,AVKDRESGELF
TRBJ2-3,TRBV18,ASSPLPAGGTDTQY
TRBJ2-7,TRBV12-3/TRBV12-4,ASSSDREQY
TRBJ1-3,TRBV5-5,ASSWEPVRGTIY
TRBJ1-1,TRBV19,ASKLQENTEAF
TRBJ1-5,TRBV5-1,ASSEGSSGQPQH
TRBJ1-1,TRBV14,ASSQDTVNTEAF
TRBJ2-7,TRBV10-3,AISEVGQAAYEQY
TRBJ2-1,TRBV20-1,SARDPGLGRVNEQF
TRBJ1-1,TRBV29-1,SVVWQGGAF
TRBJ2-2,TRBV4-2,ASSQSSTRTSFTGELF
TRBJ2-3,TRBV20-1,SAHPGTGKIDTQY
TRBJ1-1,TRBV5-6,ASSFPRDSPEAF
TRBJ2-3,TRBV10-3,AISGISNTDTQY
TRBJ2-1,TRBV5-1,ASSFWREGQNEQF
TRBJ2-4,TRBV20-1,SLVENIQY
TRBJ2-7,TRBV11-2,ASSYRRTSGSWYEQY
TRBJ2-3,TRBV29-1,SVTDRTSTDTQY
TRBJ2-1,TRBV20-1,SASIPYNEQF
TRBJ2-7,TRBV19,ASSIRETDEQY
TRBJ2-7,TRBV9,ASSRTSGDRAYEQY
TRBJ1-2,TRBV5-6,ASSLAGPNGYT
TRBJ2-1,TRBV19,ASSLLYPNEQF
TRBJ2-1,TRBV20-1,SAGHSSYNEQF
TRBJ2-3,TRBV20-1,SARVSAGGADTQY
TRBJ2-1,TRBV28,ASSFGQGLKWNEQF
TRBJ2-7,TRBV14,ASSQRTTGSHEQY
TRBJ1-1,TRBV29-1,SVEGLGYTEAF
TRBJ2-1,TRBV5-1,ASSLRKGGLSSYNEQF
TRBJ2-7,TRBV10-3,AISGRGQGLGEQY
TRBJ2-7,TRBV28,ASSLLAGSYEQY
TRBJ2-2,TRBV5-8,ASRSIKHTGELF
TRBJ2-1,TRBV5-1,ASRSGYEQF
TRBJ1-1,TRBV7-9,ASSLFRQMNTEAF
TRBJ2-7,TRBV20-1,SARDFHEQY
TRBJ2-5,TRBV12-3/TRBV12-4,ASSLSSGNLAQY
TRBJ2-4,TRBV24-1,ATSDGSVAKNIQY
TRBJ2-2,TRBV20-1,SAQVYLGTSGNTGELF
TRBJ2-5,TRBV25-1,ASSRGGTTHQETQY
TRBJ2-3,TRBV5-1,ASSRTAMAEDTQY
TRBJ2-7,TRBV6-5,ASSSQEASYEQY
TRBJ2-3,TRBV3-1,ASSDSGTSSDTQY
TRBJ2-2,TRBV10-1,ASSDPMQGPNTGELF
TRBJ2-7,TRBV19,ASSPPKTFSAGGLHEQY
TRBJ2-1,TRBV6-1,ASRTAGGYNEQF
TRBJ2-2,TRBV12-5,ASGLTAGELF
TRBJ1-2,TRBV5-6,ASSPTTGNYGYT
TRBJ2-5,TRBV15,ATSRNSGTRGTQY
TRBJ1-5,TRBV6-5,ASSSRTPASVPQH
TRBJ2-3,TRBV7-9,ASSLVQGDTQY
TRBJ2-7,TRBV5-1,ASSLGQGDYEQY
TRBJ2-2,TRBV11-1,ASSFGQGYRVNTGELF
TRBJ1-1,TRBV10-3,AITGSTGGTEAF
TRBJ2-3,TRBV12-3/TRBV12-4,ASSLGSNQY
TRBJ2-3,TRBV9,ASSVRWGVGTDTQY
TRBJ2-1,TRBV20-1,RPGQGVNEQF
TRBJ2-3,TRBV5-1,ASSPGQGWTDTQY